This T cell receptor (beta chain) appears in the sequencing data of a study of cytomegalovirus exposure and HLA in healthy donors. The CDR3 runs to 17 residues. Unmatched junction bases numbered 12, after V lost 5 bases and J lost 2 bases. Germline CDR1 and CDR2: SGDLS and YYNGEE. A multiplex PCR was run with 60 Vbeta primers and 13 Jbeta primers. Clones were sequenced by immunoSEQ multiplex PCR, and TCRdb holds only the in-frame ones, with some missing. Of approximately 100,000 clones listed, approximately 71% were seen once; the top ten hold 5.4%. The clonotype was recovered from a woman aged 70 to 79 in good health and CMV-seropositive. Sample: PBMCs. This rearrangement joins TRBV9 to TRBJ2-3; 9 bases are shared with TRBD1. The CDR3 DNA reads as TGTGCCAGCAGTCTCCTGAAAACAGGGGGCCTCACAGATACGCAGTATTTT. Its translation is CASSLLKTGGLTDTQYF.